This TCR beta chain was retrieved from a study of OX40 agonist ivuxolimab in advanced cancers. Turning to the study itself: Patients treated during dose escalation were battling hepatocellular carcinoma, melanoma, renal cell or head and neck cancer. Partial response was recorded in three patients: one hepatocellular carcinoma and two cutaneous melanoma cases. Broader study findings: Antigen targets of the expanded peripheral T cells went undetermined. There was clonal expansion of CD4+ and CD8+ blood T cells by week 6 at 0.1 to 3.0 mg/kg.

V was pared by 6 bases and J by 0 bases, with 24 bases between. CDR1 and CDR2 from the germline V gene are SNHLY and FYNNEI. The length of the CDR3 is 18 residues. This clone was seen once. Its specificity is unknown. Libraries were prepared by immunoSEQ multiplex PCR; TCRdb keeps only in-frame clonotypes and omits some of them. The sample has 45,000 to 70,000 clones, about 86% seen once. The chain joins TRBV2 to TRBJ2-7, with a tentative D call TRBD1 (6 bases). Here the sequenced sample was CD4+ or CD8+ T cells sorted from blood, taken in a trial of the OX40 agonist ivuxolimab. The receptor was derived from an adult with an advanced solid tumor such as melanoma, head and neck, liver or kidney cancer. The CDR3 sequence: CASRTGTLGRMSSYEQYF. As DNA, the CDR3 is TGTGCCAGCAGAACAGGGACCCTGGGCCGAATGAGCTCCTACGAGCAGTACTTC.